Listed below are T cell receptor beta chains from one sample, sequenced in a study of blood T cells in healthy people across ages. MiXCR was run by TCRdb on the 5' RACE reads, yielding one entry per CDR3 protein. The sample holds over 600,000 distinct CDR3 sequences, more than 35% seen once. The sequencing sample was made of blood. Receptor source: a man older than 75 in good health. The conserved cysteine and the conserved F or W are not part of the CDR3 here. Clone size is stated in some rows and not others, as once, few, many or a class when expanded.

abundance	v_gene	j_gene	CDR3aa
-	TRBV3-1	TRBJ1-5	ASSPSPGQGFGSNQPQH
many	TRBV20-1	TRBJ2-3	SATIGDRGHSDTQY
-	TRBV24-1	TRBJ2-1	ATSDRQGRDEQF
-	TRBV6-6	TRBJ2-5	ASSQPGQGAEEQY
-	TRBV13	TRBJ1-4	ASSSGLLEKLF
few	TRBV3-1	TRBJ2-5	ASSPGTPKETQY
-	TRBV27	TRBJ2-2	ASRPSLLLAPGELF
once	TRBV5-1	TRBJ2-2	ASGFLGFGELF
-	TRBV27	-	ASSVGFRVGEQY
many	TRBV2	TRBJ1-5	ASSVQGQGGQPQH
-	TRBV29-1	TRBJ2-7	SAQTSSYERY
many	TRBV25-1	TRBJ1-6	ASSEQEFDSPLH
few	TRBV30	TRBJ2-1	AWALTGTSGIGEQF
few	TRBV11-3	TRBJ2-1	ASSLAGTSGGEQF
-	TRBV5-6	TRBJ2-2	ASSPGLAGVLNTGELF
-	TRBV24-1	TRBJ2-2	ATRGVTGELF
-	TRBV5-1	TRBJ2-5	ASSWRREGETQY
-	TRBV20-1	TRBJ2-3	SRVLADTDTQY
-	TRBV4-2	TRBJ2-7	ASSDLTGIEQY
-	TRBV5-6	TRBJ2-5	ASSPGLAGVWNEQY
-	TRBV7-2	TRBJ2-3	ASSFRRRGADTQY
-	TRBV2	TRBJ2-3	ASSVLSGNTDTQY
many	TRBV4-3	TRBJ2-2	ASSLSTNTGELF
-	TRBV15	TRBJ2-1	VTRGRPARNEQF
few	TRBV25-1	TRBJ2-1	ASLQAGGNYNEQF
-	TRBV3-1	TRBJ2-1	ASRQTRRGGDFPNEQF
-	TRBV5-1	TRBJ2-3	ASPGTSADTQY
-	TRBV20-1	TRBJ2-3	SANRDTGTDTQY
-	TRBV29-1	TRBJ2-3	SVGELTDTQY
-	TRBV2	-	ASRTTVYEQY
-	TRBV12-3/TRBV12-4	TRBJ1-2	ASRRTGLNYGYT
-	TRBV4-1	TRBJ2-3	ASSPSTSGSSDTQY
few	TRBV14	TRBJ2-7	ASSQLRGLSEQY
-	TRBV30	TRBJ2-5	AWSRGEQY
-	TRBV28	TRBJ2-7	ASSYAGDRRYEQY